This entry is about one T cell receptor beta chain. Trimming took off 5 bases at V and 3 bases at J, with 10 bases between the two ends. The CDR3 contains 13 residues. From germline, CDR1 is MNHEY and CDR2 SVGEGT. Here immunoSEQ multiplex PCR was the method, and the copy in TCRdb shows in-frame clones only, minus some. The sample lists about 140,000 clones; around nine tenths were seen once. The record originates from a study of control samples from healthy donors and cancer patients. Sequenced: blood. This sequence was found in a man aged 30-40 years in good health. The chain recombines TRBV6-2 or TRBV6-3 with TRBJ2-5; perhaps TRBD1 as D (6 bases). CDR3 sequence: CASSRTVEETQYF. The CDR3 bases are TGTGCCAGCAGTCGGACAGTGGAAGAGACCCAGTACTTC.